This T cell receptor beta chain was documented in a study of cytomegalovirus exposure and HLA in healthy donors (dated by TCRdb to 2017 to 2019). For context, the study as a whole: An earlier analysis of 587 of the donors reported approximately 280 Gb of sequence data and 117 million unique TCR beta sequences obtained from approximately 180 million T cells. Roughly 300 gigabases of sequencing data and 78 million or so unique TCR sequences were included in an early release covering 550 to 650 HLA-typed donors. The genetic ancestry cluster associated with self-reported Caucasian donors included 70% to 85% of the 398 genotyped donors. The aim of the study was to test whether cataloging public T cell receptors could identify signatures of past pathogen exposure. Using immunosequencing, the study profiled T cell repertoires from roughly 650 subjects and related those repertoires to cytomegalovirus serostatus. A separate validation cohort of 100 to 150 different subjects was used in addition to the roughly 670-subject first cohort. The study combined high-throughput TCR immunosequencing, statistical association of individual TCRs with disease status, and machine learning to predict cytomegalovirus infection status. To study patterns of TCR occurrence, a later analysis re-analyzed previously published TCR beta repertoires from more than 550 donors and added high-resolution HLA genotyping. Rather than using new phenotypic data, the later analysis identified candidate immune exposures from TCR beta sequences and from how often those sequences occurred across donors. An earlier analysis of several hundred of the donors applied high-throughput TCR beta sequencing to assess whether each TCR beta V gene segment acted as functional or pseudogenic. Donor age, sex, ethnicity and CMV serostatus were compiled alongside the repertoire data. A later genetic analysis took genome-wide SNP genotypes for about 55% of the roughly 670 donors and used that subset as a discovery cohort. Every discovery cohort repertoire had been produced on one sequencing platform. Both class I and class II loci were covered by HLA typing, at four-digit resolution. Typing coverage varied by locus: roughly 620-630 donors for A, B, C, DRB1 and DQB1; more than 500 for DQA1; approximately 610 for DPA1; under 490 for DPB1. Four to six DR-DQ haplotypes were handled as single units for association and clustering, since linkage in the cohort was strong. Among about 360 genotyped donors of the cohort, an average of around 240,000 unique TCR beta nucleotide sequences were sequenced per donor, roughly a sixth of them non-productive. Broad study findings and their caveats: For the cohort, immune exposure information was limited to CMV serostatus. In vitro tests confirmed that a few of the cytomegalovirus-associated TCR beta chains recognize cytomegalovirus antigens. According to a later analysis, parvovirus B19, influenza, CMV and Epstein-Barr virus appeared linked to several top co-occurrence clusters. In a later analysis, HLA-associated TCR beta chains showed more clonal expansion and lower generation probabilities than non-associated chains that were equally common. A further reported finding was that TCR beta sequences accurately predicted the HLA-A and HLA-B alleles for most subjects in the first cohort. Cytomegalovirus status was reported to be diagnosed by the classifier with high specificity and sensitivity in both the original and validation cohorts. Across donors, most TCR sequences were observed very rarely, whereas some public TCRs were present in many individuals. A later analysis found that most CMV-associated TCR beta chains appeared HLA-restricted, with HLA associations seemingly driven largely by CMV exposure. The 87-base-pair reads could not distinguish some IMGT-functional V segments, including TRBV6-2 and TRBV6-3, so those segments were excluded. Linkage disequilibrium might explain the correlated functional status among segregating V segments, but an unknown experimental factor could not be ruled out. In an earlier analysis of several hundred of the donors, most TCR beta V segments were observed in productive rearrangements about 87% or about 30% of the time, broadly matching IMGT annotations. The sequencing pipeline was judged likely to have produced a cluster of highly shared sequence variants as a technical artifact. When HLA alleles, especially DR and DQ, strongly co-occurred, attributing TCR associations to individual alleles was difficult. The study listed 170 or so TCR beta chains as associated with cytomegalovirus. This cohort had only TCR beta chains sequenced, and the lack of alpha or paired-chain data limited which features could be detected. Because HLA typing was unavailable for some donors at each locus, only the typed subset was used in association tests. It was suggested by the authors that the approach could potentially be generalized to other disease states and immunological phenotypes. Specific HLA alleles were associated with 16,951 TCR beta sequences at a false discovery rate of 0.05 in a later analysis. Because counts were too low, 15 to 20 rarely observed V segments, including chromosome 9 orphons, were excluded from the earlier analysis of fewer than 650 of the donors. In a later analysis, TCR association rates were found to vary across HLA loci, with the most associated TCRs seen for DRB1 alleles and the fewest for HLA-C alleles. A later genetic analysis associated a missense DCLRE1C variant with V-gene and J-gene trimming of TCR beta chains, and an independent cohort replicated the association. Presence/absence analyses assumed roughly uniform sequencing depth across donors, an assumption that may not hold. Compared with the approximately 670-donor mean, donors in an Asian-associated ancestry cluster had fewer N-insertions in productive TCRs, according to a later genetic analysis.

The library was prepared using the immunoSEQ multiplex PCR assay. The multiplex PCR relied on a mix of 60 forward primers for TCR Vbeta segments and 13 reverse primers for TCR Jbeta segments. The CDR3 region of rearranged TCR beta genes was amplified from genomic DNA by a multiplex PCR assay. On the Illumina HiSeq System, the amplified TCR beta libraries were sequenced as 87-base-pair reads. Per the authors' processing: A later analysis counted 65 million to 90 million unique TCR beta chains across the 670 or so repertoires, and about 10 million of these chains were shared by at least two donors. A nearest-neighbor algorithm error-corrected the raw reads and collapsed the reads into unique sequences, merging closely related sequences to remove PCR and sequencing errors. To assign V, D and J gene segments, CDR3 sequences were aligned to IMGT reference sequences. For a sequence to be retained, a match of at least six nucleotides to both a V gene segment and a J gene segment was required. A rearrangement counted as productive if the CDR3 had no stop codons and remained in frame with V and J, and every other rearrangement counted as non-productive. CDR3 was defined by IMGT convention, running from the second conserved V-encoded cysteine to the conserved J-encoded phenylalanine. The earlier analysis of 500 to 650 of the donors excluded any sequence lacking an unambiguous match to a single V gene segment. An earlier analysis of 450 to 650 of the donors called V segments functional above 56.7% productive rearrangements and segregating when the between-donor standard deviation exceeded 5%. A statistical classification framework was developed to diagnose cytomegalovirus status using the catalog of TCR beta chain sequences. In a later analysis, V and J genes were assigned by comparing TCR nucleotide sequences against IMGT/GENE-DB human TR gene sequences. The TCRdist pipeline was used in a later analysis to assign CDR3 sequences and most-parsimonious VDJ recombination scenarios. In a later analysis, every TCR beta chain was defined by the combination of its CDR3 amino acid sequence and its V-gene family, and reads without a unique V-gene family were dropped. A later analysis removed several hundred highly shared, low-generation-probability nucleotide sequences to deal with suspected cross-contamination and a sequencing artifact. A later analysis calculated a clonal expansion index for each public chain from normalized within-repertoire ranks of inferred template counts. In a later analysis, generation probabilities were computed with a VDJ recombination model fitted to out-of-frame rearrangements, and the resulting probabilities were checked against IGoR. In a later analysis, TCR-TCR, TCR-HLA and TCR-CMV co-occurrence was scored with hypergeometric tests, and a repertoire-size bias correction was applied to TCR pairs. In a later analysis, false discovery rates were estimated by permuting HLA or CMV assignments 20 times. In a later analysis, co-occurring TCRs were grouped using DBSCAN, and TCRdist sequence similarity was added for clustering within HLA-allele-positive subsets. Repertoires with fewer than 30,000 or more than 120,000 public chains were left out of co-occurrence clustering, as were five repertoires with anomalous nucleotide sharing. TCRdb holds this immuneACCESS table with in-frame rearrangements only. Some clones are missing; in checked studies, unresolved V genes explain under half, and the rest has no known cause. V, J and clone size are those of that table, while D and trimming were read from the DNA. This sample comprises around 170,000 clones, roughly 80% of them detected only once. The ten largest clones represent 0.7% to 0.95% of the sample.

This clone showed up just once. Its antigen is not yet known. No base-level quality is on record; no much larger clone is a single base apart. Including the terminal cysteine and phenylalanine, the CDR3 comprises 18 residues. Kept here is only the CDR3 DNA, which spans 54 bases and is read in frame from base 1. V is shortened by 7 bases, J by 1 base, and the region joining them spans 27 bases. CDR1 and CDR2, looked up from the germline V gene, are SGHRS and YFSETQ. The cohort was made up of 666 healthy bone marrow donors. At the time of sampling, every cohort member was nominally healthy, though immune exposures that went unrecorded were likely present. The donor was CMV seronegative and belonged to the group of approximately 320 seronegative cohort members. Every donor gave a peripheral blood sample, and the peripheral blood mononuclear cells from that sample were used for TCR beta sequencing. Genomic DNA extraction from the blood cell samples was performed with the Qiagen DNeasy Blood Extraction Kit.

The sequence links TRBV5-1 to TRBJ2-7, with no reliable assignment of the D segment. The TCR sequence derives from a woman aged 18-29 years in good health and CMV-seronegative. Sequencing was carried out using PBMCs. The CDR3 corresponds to CASAVSSGIYIWSYEQYF. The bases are TGCGCCAGCGCGGTCTCTTCTGGTATCTACATCTGGTCCTACGAGCAGTACTTC.